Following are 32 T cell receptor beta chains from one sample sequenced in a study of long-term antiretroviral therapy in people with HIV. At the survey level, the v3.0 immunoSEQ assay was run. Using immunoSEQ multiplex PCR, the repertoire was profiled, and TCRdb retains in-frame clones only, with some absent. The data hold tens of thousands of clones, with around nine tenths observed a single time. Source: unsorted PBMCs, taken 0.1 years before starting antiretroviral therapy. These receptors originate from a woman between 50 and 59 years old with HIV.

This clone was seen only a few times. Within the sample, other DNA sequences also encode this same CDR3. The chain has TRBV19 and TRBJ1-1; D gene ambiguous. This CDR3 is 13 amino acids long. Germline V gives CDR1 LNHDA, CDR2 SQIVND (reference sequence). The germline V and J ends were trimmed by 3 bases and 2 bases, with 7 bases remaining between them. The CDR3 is CASSISRNTEAFF. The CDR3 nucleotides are TGTGCCAGTAGTATCAGTCGAAACACTGAAGCTTTCTTT.

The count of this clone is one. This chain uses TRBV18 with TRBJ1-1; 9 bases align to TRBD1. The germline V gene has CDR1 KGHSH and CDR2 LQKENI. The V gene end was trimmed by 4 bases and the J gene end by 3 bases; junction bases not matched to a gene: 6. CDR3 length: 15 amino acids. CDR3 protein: CASSLSTGGDTEAFF. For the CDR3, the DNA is TGTGCCAGCTCACTTTCGACAGGGGGGGACACTGAAGCTTTCTTT.

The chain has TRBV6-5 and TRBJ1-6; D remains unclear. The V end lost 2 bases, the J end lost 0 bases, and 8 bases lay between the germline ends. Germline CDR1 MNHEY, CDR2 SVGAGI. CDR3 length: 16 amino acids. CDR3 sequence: CASSYRVDSYNSPLHF. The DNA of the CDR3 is TGTGCCAGCAGTTACAGGGTAGACTCCTATAATTCACCCCTCCACTTT.

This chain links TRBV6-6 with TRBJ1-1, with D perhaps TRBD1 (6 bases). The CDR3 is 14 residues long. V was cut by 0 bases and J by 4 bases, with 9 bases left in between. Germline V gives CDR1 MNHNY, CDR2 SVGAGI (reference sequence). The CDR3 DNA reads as TGTGCCAGCAGTTACTCGGTAGGGGGCACTGAAGCTTTCTTT. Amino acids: CASSYSVGGTEAFF.

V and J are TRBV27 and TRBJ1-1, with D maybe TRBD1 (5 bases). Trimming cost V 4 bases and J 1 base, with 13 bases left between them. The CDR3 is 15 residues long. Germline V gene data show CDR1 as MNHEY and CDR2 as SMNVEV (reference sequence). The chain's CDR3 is CASSSPGTGNTEAFF. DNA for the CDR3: TGTGCCAGCAGTTCCCCCGGGACGGGGAACACTGAAGCTTTCTTT.

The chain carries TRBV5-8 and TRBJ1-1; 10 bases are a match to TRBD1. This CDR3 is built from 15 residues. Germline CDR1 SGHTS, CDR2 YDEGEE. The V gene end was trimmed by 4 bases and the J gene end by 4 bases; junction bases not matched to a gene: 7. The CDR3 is CASSRRQGAGTEAFF. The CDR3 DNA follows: TGTGCCAGCAGCCGCAGACAGGGGGCCGGCACTGAAGCTTTCTTT.

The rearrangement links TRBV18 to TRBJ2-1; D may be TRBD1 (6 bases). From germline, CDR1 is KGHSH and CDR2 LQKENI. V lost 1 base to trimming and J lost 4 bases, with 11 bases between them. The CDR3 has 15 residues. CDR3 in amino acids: CASSPLQGTYNEQFF. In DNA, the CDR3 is TGTGCCAGCTCACCACTGCAGGGGACATACAATGAGCAGTTCTTC.

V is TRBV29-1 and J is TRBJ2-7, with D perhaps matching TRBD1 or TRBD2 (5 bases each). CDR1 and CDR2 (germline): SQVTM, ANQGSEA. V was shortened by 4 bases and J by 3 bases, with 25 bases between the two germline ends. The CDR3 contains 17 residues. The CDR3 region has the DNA TGCAGCGTTGTTCGGGGCAGCCCAGCCACAAACCGCTACGAGCAGTACTTC. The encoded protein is CSVVRGSPATNRYEQYF.

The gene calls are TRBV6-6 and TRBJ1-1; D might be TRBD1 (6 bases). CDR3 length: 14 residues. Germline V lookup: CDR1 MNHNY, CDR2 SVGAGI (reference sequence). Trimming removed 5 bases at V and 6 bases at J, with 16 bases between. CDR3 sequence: CASSRDGGRSEAFF. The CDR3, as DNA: TGTGCCAGCAGTCGCGACGGGGGCAGATCTGAAGCTTTCTTT.

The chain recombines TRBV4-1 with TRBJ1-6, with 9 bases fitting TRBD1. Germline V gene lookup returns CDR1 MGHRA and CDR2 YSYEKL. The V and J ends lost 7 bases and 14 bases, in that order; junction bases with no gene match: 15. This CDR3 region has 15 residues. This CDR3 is CASKIAPGQGLTLHF. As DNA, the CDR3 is TGCGCCAGCAAGATAGCTCCGGGACAGGGTCTGACCCTCCACTTT.

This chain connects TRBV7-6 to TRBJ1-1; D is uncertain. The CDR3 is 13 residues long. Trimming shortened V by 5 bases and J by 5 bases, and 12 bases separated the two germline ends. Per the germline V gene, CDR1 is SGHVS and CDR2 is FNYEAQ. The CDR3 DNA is TGTGCCAGCAGCCGGGTGTTGGGGACTGAAGCTTTCTTT. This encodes CASSRVLGTEAFF.

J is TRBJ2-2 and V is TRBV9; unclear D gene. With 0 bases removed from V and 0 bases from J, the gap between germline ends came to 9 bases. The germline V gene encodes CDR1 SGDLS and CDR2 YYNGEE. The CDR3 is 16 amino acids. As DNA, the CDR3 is TGTGCCAGCAGCGTAGTGGCAGAACCGAACACCGGGGAGCTGTTTTTT. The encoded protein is CASSVVAEPNTGELFF.

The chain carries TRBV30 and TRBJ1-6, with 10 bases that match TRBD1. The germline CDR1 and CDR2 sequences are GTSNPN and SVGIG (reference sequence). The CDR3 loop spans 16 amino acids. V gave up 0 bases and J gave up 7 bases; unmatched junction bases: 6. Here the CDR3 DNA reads TGTGCCTGGAGTGTACGACAGGGGGCTCAAAATTCACCCCTCCACTTT. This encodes CAWSVRQGAQNSPLHF. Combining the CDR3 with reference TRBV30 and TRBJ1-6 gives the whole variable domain SQTIHQWPATLVQPVGSPLSLECTVEGTSNPNLYWYRQAAGRGLQLLFYSVGIGQISSEVPQNLSASRPQDRQFILSSKKLLLSDSGFYLCAWSVRQGAQNSPLHFGNGTRLTVT.

CDR3 coding DNA: TGTGCCAGCACCCCGTGGACGGTAAATGAGCAGTTCTTC. It codes for CASTPWTVNEQFF. V and J are TRBV11-2 and TRBJ2-1, with unresolved D. V gave up 7 bases and J gave up 7 bases, with 14 bases separating them. The CDR3 has 13 residues. Germline loops: CDR1 SGHAT, CDR2 FQNNGV.

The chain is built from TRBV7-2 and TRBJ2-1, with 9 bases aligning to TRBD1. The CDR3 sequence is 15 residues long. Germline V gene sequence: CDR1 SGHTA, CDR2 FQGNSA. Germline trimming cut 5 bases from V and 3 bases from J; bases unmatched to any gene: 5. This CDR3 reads CASSHDRGFYNEQFF. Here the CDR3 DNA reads TGTGCCAGCAGCCACGACAGGGGGTTCTACAATGAGCAGTTCTTC.

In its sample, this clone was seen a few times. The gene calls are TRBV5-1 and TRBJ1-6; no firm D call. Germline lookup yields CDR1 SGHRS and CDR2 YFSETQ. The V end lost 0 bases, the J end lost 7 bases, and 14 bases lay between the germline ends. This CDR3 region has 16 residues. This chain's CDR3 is CASSLEAGPRNSPLHF. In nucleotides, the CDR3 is TGCGCCAGCAGCTTGGAGGCAGGCCCGAGGAATTCACCCCTCCACTTT.

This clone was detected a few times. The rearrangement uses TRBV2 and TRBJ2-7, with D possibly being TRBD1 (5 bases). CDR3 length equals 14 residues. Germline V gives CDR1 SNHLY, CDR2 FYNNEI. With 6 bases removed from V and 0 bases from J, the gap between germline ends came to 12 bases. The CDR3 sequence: CASRDRIFSYEQYF. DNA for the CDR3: TGTGCCAGCAGAGACAGAATCTTCTCCTACGAGCAGTACTTC.

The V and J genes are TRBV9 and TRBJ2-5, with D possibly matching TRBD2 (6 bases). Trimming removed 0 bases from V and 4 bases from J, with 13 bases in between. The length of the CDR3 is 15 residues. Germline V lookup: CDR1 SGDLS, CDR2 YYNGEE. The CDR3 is CASSVALAGRETQYF. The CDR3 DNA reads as TGTGCCAGCAGCGTAGCTCTTGCGGGGCGAGAGACCCAGTACTTC. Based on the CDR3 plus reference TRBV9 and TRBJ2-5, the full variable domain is DSGVTQTPKHLITATGQRVTLRCSPRSGDLSVYWYQQSLDQGLQFLIQYYNGEERAKGNILERFSAQQFPDLHSELNLSSLELGDSALYFCASSVALAGRETQYFGPGTRLLVL.

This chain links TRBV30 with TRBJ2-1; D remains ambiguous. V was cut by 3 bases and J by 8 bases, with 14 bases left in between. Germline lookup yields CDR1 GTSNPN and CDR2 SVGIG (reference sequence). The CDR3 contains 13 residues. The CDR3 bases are TGTGCCTGGAGGAGGCAGGTTTTAGATGAGCAGTTCTTC. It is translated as CAWRRQVLDEQFF.

The CDR3 reads CASSEETGGGEKLFF. CDR3 sequence (DNA): TGTGCCAGCAGTGAAGAGACAGGGGGCGGCGAAAAACTGTTTTTT. J is TRBJ1-4 and V is TRBV6-1; TRBD1 aligns across 10 bases. The J segment lost 8 bases and the V segment lost 1 base, leaving 4 bases of the junction unmatched. The CDR3 has 15 amino acids. Germline CDR1 and CDR2: MNHNS and SASEGT.

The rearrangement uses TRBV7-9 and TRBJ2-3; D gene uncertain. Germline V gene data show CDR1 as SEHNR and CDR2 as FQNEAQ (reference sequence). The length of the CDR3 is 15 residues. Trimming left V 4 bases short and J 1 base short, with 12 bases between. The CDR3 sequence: CASSSNADGTDTQYF. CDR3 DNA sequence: TGTGCCAGCAGCTCAAATGCGGATGGCACAGATACGCAGTATTTT.

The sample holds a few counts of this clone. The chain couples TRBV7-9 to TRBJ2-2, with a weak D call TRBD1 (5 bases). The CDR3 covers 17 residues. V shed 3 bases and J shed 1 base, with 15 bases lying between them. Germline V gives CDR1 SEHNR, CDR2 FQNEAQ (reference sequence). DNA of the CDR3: TGTGCCAGCAGCTTTTCTTCGGTAGGGGTGAACACCGGGGAGCTGTTTTTT. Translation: CASSFSSVGVNTGELFF.

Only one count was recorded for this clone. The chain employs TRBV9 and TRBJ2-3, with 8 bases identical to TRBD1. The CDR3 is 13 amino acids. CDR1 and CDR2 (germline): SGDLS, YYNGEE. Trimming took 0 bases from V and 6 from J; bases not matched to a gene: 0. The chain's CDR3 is CASSVDRGDTQYF. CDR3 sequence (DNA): TGTGCCAGCAGCGTAGACAGGGGGGATACGCAGTATTTT.

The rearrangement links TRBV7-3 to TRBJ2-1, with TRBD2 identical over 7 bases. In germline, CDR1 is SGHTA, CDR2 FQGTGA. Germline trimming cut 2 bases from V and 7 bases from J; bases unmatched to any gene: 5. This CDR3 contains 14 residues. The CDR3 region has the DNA TGTGCCAGCAGCTTATCCGGGGGGTTAAATGAGCAGTTCTTC. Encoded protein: CASSLSGGLNEQFF.

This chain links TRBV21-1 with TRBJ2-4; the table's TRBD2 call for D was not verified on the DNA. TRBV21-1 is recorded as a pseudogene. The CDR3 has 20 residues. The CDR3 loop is CASSLREGGVGMIAKNIQYF. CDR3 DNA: TGTGCCAGCAGCCTACGTGAGGGGGGGGTGGGGATGATAGCCAAAAACATTCAGTACTTC.

The DNA of the CDR3 is TGTGCCAGCAGCTTTATAAACAACCTGGGTTCACCCCTCCACTTT. It encodes CASSFINNLGSPLHF. This chain links TRBV5-5 with TRBJ1-6; D not certain. The germline CDR1 and CDR2 sequences are SGHKS and YYEKEE (reference sequence). Trimming pared 2 bases from V and 9 bases from J, leaving 15 bases between. The CDR3 has 15 residues.

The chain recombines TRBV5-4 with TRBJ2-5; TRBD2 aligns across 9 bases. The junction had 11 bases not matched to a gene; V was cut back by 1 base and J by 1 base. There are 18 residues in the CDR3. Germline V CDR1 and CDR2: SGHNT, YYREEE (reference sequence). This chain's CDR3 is CASSLRLAGILVQETQYF. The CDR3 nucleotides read TGTGCCAGCAGCTTGAGGCTAGCGGGGATACTGGTCCAAGAGACCCAGTACTTC.

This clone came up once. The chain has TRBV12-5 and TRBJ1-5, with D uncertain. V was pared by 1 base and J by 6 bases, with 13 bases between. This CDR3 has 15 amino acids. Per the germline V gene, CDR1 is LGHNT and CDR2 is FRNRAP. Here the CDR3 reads CASGLATGTGQPQHF. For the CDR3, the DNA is TGTGCTAGTGGTTTGGCCACGGGCACGGGTCAGCCCCAGCATTTT.

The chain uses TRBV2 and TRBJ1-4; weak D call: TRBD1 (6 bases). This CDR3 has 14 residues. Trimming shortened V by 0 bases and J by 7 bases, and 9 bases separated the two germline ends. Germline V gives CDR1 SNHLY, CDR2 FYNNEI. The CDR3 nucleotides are TGTGCCAGCAGTGAAGCGGACAGAATTGAAAAACTGTTTTTT. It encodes CASSEADRIEKLFF.

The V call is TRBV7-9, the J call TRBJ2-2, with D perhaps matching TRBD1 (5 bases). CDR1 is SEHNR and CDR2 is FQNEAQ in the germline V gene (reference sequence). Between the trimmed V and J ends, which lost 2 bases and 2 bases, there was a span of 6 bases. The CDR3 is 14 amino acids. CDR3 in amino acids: CASSLRGNTGELFF. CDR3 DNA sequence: TGTGCCAGCAGCTTAAGGGGAAACACCGGGGAGCTGTTTTTT.

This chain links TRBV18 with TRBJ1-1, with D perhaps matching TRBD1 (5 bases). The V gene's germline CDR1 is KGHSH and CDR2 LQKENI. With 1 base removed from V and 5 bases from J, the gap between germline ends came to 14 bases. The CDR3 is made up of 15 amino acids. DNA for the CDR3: TGTGCCAGCTCACCACGGTCAGGGTTCGGAACTGAAGCTTTCTTT. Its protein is CASSPRSGFGTEAFF.

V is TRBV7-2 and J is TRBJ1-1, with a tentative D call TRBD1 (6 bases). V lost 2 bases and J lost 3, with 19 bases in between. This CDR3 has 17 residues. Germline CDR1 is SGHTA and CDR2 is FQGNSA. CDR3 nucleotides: TGTGCCAGCAGCTTATCGGGGGGGGCGGTGGTAGACACTGAAGCTTTCTTT. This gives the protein CASSLSGGAVVDTEAFF.